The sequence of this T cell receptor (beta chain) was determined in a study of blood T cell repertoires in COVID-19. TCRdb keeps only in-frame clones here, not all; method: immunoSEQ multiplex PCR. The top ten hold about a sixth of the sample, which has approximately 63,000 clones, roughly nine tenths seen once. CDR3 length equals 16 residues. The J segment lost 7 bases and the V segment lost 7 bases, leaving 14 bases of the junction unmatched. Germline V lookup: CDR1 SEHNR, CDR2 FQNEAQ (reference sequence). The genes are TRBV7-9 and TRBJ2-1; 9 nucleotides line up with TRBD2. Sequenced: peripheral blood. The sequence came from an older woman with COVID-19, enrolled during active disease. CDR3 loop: CASTIPGTSRGNEQFF. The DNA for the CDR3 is TGTGCCAGCACCATCCCCGGGACTAGCCGGGGGAATGAGCAGTTCTTC.